This T cell receptor (beta chain) was identified in a study of CD8 T cells in Susac syndrome. The CDR3 length is 18 residues. Germline CDR1 SGHRS, CDR2 YFSETQ. The germline V and J ends were trimmed by 4 bases and 0 bases, with 20 bases remaining between them. Reverse transcription of 0.5 to 1 ug RNA was performed with random hexamers. The authors amplified TCR beta CDR3 across 54 Vbeta and 13 Jbeta using immunoSEQ multiplex PCR. TCRdb processed the immunoSEQ multiplex PCR reads anew with MiXCR; each CDR3 protein has one entry. The table has about 60,000 distinct CDR3 sequences, more than 90% seen once. CD8+ and CD4+ T cells circulating in blood were sequenced for TCR beta.

V is TRBV5-1 and J is TRBJ2-1; D is tentatively TRBD1 or TRBD2 (5 bases each). This sequence was found in a human donor in good health. Sequencing was performed on CD8+ T cells from PBMCs. CDR3 region: CASSPGVGRQSSYNEQFF. CDR3 nucleotides: TGCGCCAGCAGCCCCGGGGTGGGACGGCAGAGCTCCTACAATGAGCAGTTCTTC. The variable domain in full, completed from reference TRBV5-1 and TRBJ2-1, reads KAGVTQTPRYLIKTRGQQVTLSCSPISGHRSVSWYQQTPGQGLQFLFEYFSETQRNKGNFPGRFSGRQFSNSRSEMNVSTLELGDSALYLCASSPGVGRQSSYNEQFFGPGTRLTVL.